A single sample is the source of the 6 T cell receptor beta chains below, sequenced in a study of shared clonotypes between healthy human individuals. Sequencing was performed with immunoSEQ multiplex PCR; in TCRdb, only in-frame clones are kept and a portion is missing. Here the sample spans approximately 710,000 clones, roughly 88% being singletons. Sequencing was carried out using memory CD8+ T cells from PBMCs. Specified subset: CD45RO+ cells pooled with CCR7-negative TemRA cells. The receptors derive from a man in his late teens or twenties in good health. Some clones in this sample may be carry-over from other donors' samples.

Turning to this clone: Other DNA sequences in this specimen translate into the identical CDR3. The rearrangement uses TRBV2 and TRBJ2-7; a possible D gene is TRBD2 (6 bases). The CDR3 runs to 12 residues. The germline V and J ends were trimmed by 1 base and 6 bases, with 7 bases remaining between them. Per germline, CDR1 SNHLY and CDR2 FYNNEI. The CDR3 coding sequence is TGTGCCAGCAGTGAAGGGGGAGGCGAGCAGTACTTC. This sequence encodes CASSEGGGEQYF. Drawing the rest from reference TRBV2 and TRBJ2-7, the complete variable domain is EPEVTQTPSHQVTQMGQEVILRCVPISNHLYFYWYRQILGQKVEFLVSFYNNEISEKSEIFDDQFSVERPDGSNFTLKIRSTKLEDSAMYFCASSEGGGEQYFGPGTRLTVT.

This chain links TRBV7-9 with TRBJ2-3; tentative D call: TRBD1 (7 bases). Germline CDR1 and CDR2: SEHNR and FQNEAQ (reference sequence). The CDR3 spans 14 residues. As DNA, the CDR3 is TGTGTCTCCCAGGGGGGCTATCTCACAGATACGCAGTATTTT. Translation: CVSQGGYLTDTQYF.

This chain connects TRBV27 to TRBJ2-7; 7 positions agree with TRBD1. Germline-derived CDR1 and CDR2 are MNHEY and SMNVEV (reference sequence). The CDR3 extends over 13 amino acids. V trimming: 9 bases; J trimming: 7 bases; junction bases outside the gene matches: 12. CDR3 bases: TGTGCCAGTCGAAGACAGGGCCCTTGGGAGCAGTACTTC. This encodes CASRRQGPWEQYF.

The chain carries TRBV5-1 and TRBJ2-5, with no clear D. V lost 0 bases and J lost 1, with 10 bases in between. The CDR3 consists of 15 residues. Germline V gives CDR1 SGHRS, CDR2 YFSETQ. CDR3 sequence reads: CASSLARRFQETQYF. The DNA of the CDR3 is TGCGCCAGCAGCTTGGCTAGAAGATTCCAAGAGACCCAGTACTTC.

This rearrangement joins TRBV4-2 to TRBJ2-5; 10 bases fit TRBD2. CDR1 LGHNA and CDR2 YNFKEQ come from the germline V gene. With 2 bases clipped from V and 1 base from J, the junction kept 4 bases outside the gene matches. The CDR3 covers 16 residues. This chain's CDR3 is CASSQRTSGLQETQYF. The CDR3 region has the DNA TGTGCCAGCAGCCAACGGACTAGCGGACTCCAAGAGACCCAGTACTTC.

J is TRBJ2-7 and V is TRBV4-2; 8 bases are shared with TRBD2. Trimming cost V 0 bases and J 2 bases; bases outside gene matches: 12. Germline loops: CDR1 LGHNA, CDR2 YNFKEQ. The CDR3 loop spans 18 amino acids. This CDR3 reads CASSQEGLKLAETYEQYF. CDR3 DNA: TGTGCCAGCAGCCAAGAGGGCTTAAAACTAGCGGAAACCTACGAGCAGTACTTC.